These T cell receptor beta chains were read from a single sample in a study of T cells in Graves' hyperthyroidism and ophthalmopathy. TCRdb used MiXCR to reprocess the multiplex PCR reads, holding one entry per CDR3 protein. The sample lists about 520,000 distinct CDR3 sequences, around 24% occurring once. Sequencing used blood. The receptors here all came from a woman under 40 with Graves' ophthalmopathy. CDR3s include the opening cysteine and the closing phenylalanine or tryptophan. Fields, in order: D gene, clone size, V gene, J gene, CDR3 protein, CDR3 DNA. The D gene is left open where the match is weak. Clone size is shown for a subset of rows, as once, few, many or a class of expanded clone.

>TRBD2|-|TRBV11-1|TRBJ2-7
CASSLGVAGGPFDEQYF
TGTGCCAGCAGCTTAGGGGTAGCGGGAGGGCCGTTTGACGAGCAGTACTTC
>-|many|TRBV7-8|TRBJ1-1
CASRNLGWGRITEAFF
TGTGCCAGCAGAAATTTAGGTTGGGGGCGCATAACTGAAGCTTTCTTT
>TRBD1|many|TRBV6-1|TRBJ2-7
CASSRGGYYEQYF
TGTGCCAGCAGTCGAGGGGGCTACTACGAGCAGTACTTC
>-|-|TRBV12-3/TRBV12-4|TRBJ2-7
CASDRTYDQYF
TGTGCCAGCGACAGGACCTACGATCAGTACTTC
>-|many|TRBV2|TRBJ2-5
CASSQDLALETQYF
TGTGCCAGCAGTCAAGATCTAGCTCTGGAGACCCAGTACTTC
>-|many|TRBV20-1|TRBJ2-3
CSASVGSTDTQYF
TGCAGTGCTAGTGTGGGGAGCACAGATACGCAGTATTTT
>-|few|TRBV6-1|TRBJ1-1
CASSGTLGGGSAEAFF
TGTGCCAGCAGTGGGACCTTGGGGGGAGGTAGCGCTGAAGCTTTCTTT
>-|many|TRBV29-1|TRBJ1-1
CSVAGDITTEAFF
TGCAGCGTAGCAGGGGATATTACTACTGAAGCTTTCTTT
>TRBD1|many|TRBV6-2/TRBV6-3|TRBJ1-1
CASSWRGRPNTEAFF
TGTGCCAGCAGTTGGAGGGGGCGGCCGAACACTGAAGCTTTCTTT
>-|-|TRBV6-5|TRBJ1-1
CASSSTGGAFF
TGTGCCAGCAGTTCGACGGGAGGTGCTTTCTTT
>TRBD1|-|TRBV28|TRBJ1-2
CAITDPGRGGLGYTF
TGTGCCATCACCGACCCAGGCAGGGGGGGGTTAGGCTACACCTTC
>-|-|TRBV2|TRBJ2-5
CASSEGTNGGQETQYF
TGTGCCAGCAGTGAAGGGACTAACGGGGGACAAGAGACCCAGTACTTC
>-|-|TRBV19|TRBJ1-6
CASSIAPPGSPLHF
TGTGCCAGTAGTATCGCGCCTCCTGGTTCACCCCTCCACTTT
>-|many|TRBV20-1|TRBJ1-1
CSARFLPVNTEAFF
TGCAGTGCTAGATTCCTTCCGGTGAACACTGAAGCTTTCTTT
>-|-|TRBV5-1|TRBJ2-4
CASSPRETKNIKYF
TGCGCCAGCAGCCCAAGGGAGACCAAAAACATTAAGTACTTC
>-|-|TRBV4-1|TRBJ1-1
CASSLGGLRGTEAFF
TGCGCCAGCAGCCTGGGCGGACTTAGGGGCACTGAAGCTTTCTTT
>-|-|TRBV6-1|TRBJ2-7
CASVGGNYEQYF
TGTGCCAGCGTGGGCGGTAACTACGAGCAGTACTTC
>-|-|TRBV10-3|TRBJ1-1
CATVDRANTEAFF
TGTGCTACCGTAGACAGAGCGAACACTGAAGCTTTCTTT
>TRBD1|many|TRBV20-1|TRBJ1-1
CSAREKGAVNTEAFF
TGCAGTGCCCGGGAAAAGGGGGCTGTGAACACTGAAGCTTTCTTT
>-|many|TRBV20-1|TRBJ1-5
CSARVESFDQPQHF
TGCAGTGCTAGAGTGGAAAGTTTCGATCAGCCCCAGCATTTT
>-|many|TRBV27|TRBJ2-7
CASSLTGLSSYEQYF
TGTGCCAGCAGTCTAACAGGGTTGTCGTCCTACGAGCAGTACTTC
>-|few|TRBV20-1|TRBJ2-7
CSARDGSRPYEQYF
TGCAGTGCTAGAGACGGGTCTCGGCCCTACGAGCAGTACTTC
>-|-|TRBV2|TRBJ1-2
CASSTSGWYGYTF
TGTGCCAGTAGTACATCAGGGTGGTATGGCTACACCTTC
>TRBD1|many|TRBV12-3/TRBV12-4|TRBJ1-5
CASRTQGGENQPQHF
TGTGCCAGCAGGACCCAGGGGGGCGAGAATCAGCCCCAGCATTTT
>TRBD2|many|TRBV20-1|TRBJ2-2
CSAPGPLAGGNTGELFF
TGCAGTGCCCCCGGCCCCCTAGCGGGGGGGAACACCGGGGAGCTGTTTTTT
>-|many|TRBV2|TRBJ1-5
CASTPRRGLREPQHF
TGTGCCAGCACTCCCCGACGGGGGCTCAGAGAGCCCCAGCATTTT
>-|few|TRBV30|TRBJ2-7
CAWSATGYSYEQYF
TGTGCCTGGAGTGCTACAGGATACTCCTACGAGCAGTACTTC
>-|many|TRBV12-3/TRBV12-4|TRBJ1-6
CASSLDRNSPLHF
TGTGCCAGCAGTTTGGACAGAAATTCACCCCTCCACTTT
>-|-|TRBV9|TRBJ2-7
CASSAQGGGYEQYF
TGTGCCAGCAGCGCTCAAGGGGGGGGCTACGAGCAGTACTTC
>TRBD1|-|TRBV20-1|TRBJ1-3
CSAPPSGTAGGNTIYF
TGCAGTGCTCCGCCTAGTGGGACAGCGGGGGGAAACACCATATATTTT